These 31 T cell receptor beta chains originate from one sample sequenced in a study of cytomegalovirus exposure and HLA in healthy donors. The PCR contained 60 Vbeta and 13 Jbeta primers. The method was immunoSEQ multiplex PCR; TCRdb's version includes in-frame clones alone and lacks a portion of them. The sample has 90,000 to 100,000 clones; roughly 76% are singletons. The sample comprised PBMCs. The receptors here all came from a man aged 35 to 55 in good health and CMV-seronegative.

This chain uses TRBV9 with TRBJ1-1; no reliable D call. Trimming stripped 4 bases from V and 4 bases from J, with 11 bases between. Germline V gene data show CDR1 as SGDLS and CDR2 as YYNGEE. The CDR3 loop spans 13 amino acids. The CDR3 sequence: CASSPRSGTEAFF. CDR3 in DNA: TGTGCCAGCAGCCCCAGATCGGGCACTGAAGCTTTCTTT.

The rearrangement joins TRBV5-1 to TRBJ2-7, with a weak D call TRBD2 (6 bases). The length of the CDR3 is 15 residues. V dropped 0 bases and J dropped 7 bases, with 17 bases sitting between them. CDR1 SGHRS and CDR2 YFSETQ come from the germline V gene. CDR3 in DNA: TGCGCCAGCAGCTTGGTTTATCCGGAGGAGGGAGAGCAGTACTTC. Protein sequence: CASSLVYPEEGEQYF.

By share, this clone ranks as medium-sized. This chain links TRBV6-4 with TRBJ1-1; the match to TRBD1 covers 7 bases. Losses at the gene ends were 6 bases for V and 2 bases for J; bases not matched to a gene: 6. The CDR3 has 14 residues. Germline loops: CDR1 MRHNA, CDR2 SNTAGT. The CDR3 bases are TGTGCCAGCAGCCTAACAGGGGATAACACTGAAGCTTTCTTT. This encodes CASSLTGDNTEAFF.

The V and J genes are TRBV5-4 and TRBJ2-5, with D possibly TRBD2 on 6 matching bases. The germline V and J ends were trimmed by 3 bases and 2 bases, with 11 bases remaining between them. This CDR3 region has 14 residues. Germline V gene sequence: CDR1 SGHNT, CDR2 YYREEE (reference sequence). CDR3 DNA sequence: TGTGCCAGCAGCTCAGGGACTCTGCAAGAGACCCAGTACTTC. This gives the protein CASSSGTLQETQYF.

The V call is TRBV25-1, the J call TRBJ2-5; 11 nucleotides align to TRBD2. The CDR3 has 18 amino acids. Germline V gene lookup returns CDR1 MGHDK and CDR2 SYGVNS. J lost 0 bases, V lost 4 bases, and 10 bases had no gene match. For the CDR3, the DNA is TGTGCCAGCAGTGCTGGGACTAGCGGAGGTTGGTACCAAGAGACCCAGTACTTC. Its translation is CASSAGTSGGWYQETQYF.

The chain combines TRBV5-6 with TRBJ2-5; TRBD1 matches at 8 bases. The junction had 16 bases not matched to a gene; V was cut back by 1 base and J by 5 bases. This CDR3 has 18 amino acids. Germline CDR1 and CDR2: SGHDT and YYEEEE. The DNA for the CDR3 is TGTGCCAGCAGCTTGAGTCAAATAATGGGGACAGGTATTGAGACCCAGTACTTC. Its translation: CASSLSQIMGTGIETQYF.

The chain employs TRBV19 and TRBJ1-1; 9 nucleotides line up with TRBD1. Germline CDR1 LNHDA, CDR2 SQIVND (reference sequence). With V trimmed by 8 bases and J by 3 bases, 4 bases remained unmatched. The CDR3 is made up of 13 amino acids. The DNA of the CDR3 is TGTGCCAGTGGCCGGGACAGGGACACTGAAGCTTTCTTT. This encodes CASGRDRDTEAFF.

The sample holds a few counts of this clone. The chain carries TRBV6-6 and TRBJ1-6, with 8 bases identical to TRBD1. Trimming took 11 bases from V and 7 from J; bases not matched to a gene: 10. Germline CDR1 is MNHNY and CDR2 is SVGAGI (reference sequence). This CDR3 contains 14 residues. CDR3 sequence (DNA): TGTGCCGGGGGGGGACAGGAAGTAAATTCACCCCTCCACTTT. It is translated as CAGGGQEVNSPLHF.

V usage is TRBV29-1 and J usage is TRBJ1-2; 9 bases map to TRBD1. This CDR3 contains 13 residues. Germline loops: CDR1 SQVTM, CDR2 ANQGSEA. J lost 2 bases, V lost 7 bases, and 5 bases had no gene match. In DNA, the CDR3 is TGCAGCGCGGGGGGACAGGGAAACTATGGCTACACCTTC. Its protein is CSAGGQGNYGYTF. The variable domain in full, with the rest retrieved from reference TRBV29-1 and TRBJ1-2, is SAVISQKPSRDICQRGTSLTIQCQVDSQVTMMFWYRQQPGQSLTLIATANQGSEATYESGFVIDKFPISRPNLTFSTLTVSNMSPEDSSIYLCSAGGQGNYGYTFGSGTRLTVV.

The rearrangement links TRBV28 to TRBJ1-2; D gene uncertain. The CDR3 is 11 amino acids. Germline assignment: CDR1 MDHEN and CDR2 SYDVKM. Trimming shortened V by 1 base and J by 8 bases, and 5 bases separated the two germline ends. The CDR3 sequence: CASSLSGGYTF. Written as DNA, the CDR3 is TGTGCCAGCAGTTTATCGGGGGGCTACACCTTC.

J is TRBJ2-5 and V is TRBV2, with D maybe TRBD2 (6 bases). The CDR3 length is 14 residues. Trimming pared 2 bases from V and 6 bases from J, leaving 13 bases between. Germline CDR1 is SNHLY and CDR2 is FYNNEI. CDR3 in amino acids: CASSEMGLPKTQYF. The CDR3 coding sequence is TGTGCCAGCAGTGAAATGGGACTCCCCAAGACCCAGTACTTC. The complete variable domain, with remaining parts taken from reference TRBV2 and TRBJ2-5, reads EPEVTQTPSHQVTQMGQEVILRCVPISNHLYFYWYRQILGQKVEFLVSFYNNEISEKSEIFDDQFSVERPDGSNFTLKIRSTKLEDSAMYFCASSEMGLPKTQYFGPGTRLLVL.

This rearrangement joins TRBV27 to TRBJ1-4, with TRBD1 matching 9 bases. V lost 5 bases, J lost 8 bases, and 9 bases stayed unmatched. There are 15 residues in the CDR3. Germline-derived CDR1 and CDR2 are MNHEY and SMNVEV (reference sequence). The CDR3 bases are TGTGCCAGCAGTACCCTACAGGGGGCGGGGGAAAAACTGTTTTTT. This codes for CASSTLQGAGEKLFF.

V is TRBV9 and J is TRBJ2-5; possible D gene TRBD2, 6 bases. There are 15 residues in the CDR3. Per the germline V gene, CDR1 is SGDLS and CDR2 is YYNGEE. V gave up 4 bases and J gave up 5 bases, with 18 bases separating them. The CDR3 loop is CASSLPWGVGETQYF. The CDR3 nucleotides read TGTGCCAGCAGCCTCCCGTGGGGGGTCGGGGAGACCCAGTACTTC. Together with reference TRBV9 and TRBJ2-5, the CDR3 gives the full variable domain: DSGVTQTPKHLITATGQRVTLRCSPRSGDLSVYWYQQSLDQGLQFLIQYYNGEERAKGNILERFSAQQFPDLHSELNLSSLELGDSALYFCASSLPWGVGETQYFGPGTRLLVL.

The chain uses TRBV5-1 and TRBJ1-4; unclear D gene. This CDR3 is built from 14 residues. V lost 6 bases to trimming and J lost 0 bases, with 9 bases between them. Looked up from germline, CDR1 is SGHRS and CDR2 is YFSETQ. The CDR3 sequence: CASNVGPTNEKLFF. CDR3 sequence (DNA): TGCGCCAGCAACGTCGGTCCAACTAATGAAAAACTGTTTTTT.

The chain combines TRBV29-1 with TRBJ1-5, with 9 bases identical to TRBD1. V gave up 8 bases and J gave up 7 bases; unmatched junction bases: 15. The germline V gene encodes CDR1 SQVTM and CDR2 ANQGSEA. The CDR3 loop spans 15 amino acids. CDR3 amino acids: CSTPPQGAASQPQHF. CDR3 nucleotide sequence: TGCAGCACCCCGCCACAGGGGGCCGCATCACAGCCCCAGCATTTT.

This sequence joins TRBV5-1 and TRBJ1-4; D is unresolved. This CDR3 contains 14 residues. The V and J ends lost 0 bases and 6 bases respectively, with 9 bases between them. Germline V gene sequence: CDR1 SGHRS, CDR2 YFSETQ. The CDR3 DNA sequence: TGCGCCAGCAGCTTGGAACGGGGAGATGAAAAACTGTTTTTT. Translating it yields CASSLERGDEKLFF.

The rearrangement links TRBV4-3 to TRBJ1-2; the D gene is possibly TRBD1 (5 bases). The CDR3 has 14 residues. Germline CDR1 and CDR2: LGHNA and YSLEER. The V gene lost 1 base and the J gene lost 6 bases, with 12 bases spanning the gap. The CDR3 spells CASSQGGPSHGYTF. CDR3 coding DNA: TGCGCCAGCAGCCAAGGGGGCCCCTCCCATGGCTACACCTTC.

The chain couples TRBV6-1 to TRBJ2-5, with D hard to call. The CDR3 has 16 amino acids. Deletions cut 2 bases from V and 4 bases from J, with 17 bases between. CDR1 is MNHNS and CDR2 is SASEGT in the germline V gene. CDR3 region: CASSEYPVGFRETQYF. The CDR3 bases are TGTGCCAGCAGTGAATATCCCGTCGGGTTCAGAGAGACCCAGTACTTC.

The CDR3 region is CASSIPYSNYGYTF. The CDR3 DNA sequence: TGTGCCAGTAGTATTCCGTACAGTAACTATGGCTACACCTTC. J is TRBJ1-2 and V is TRBV19, with D unclear. Germline-derived CDR1 and CDR2 are LNHDA and SQIVND (reference sequence). The V end lost 3 bases, the J end lost 1 base, and 9 bases lay between the germline ends. CDR3 length equals 14 residues.

The V gene is TRBV11-2, the J gene TRBJ1-2; D unclear. The V end was cut by 4 bases, the J end by 9 bases, with 12 bases between. CDR3 length: 12 amino acids. The germline gives CDR1 SGHAT, CDR2 FQNNGV. This chain's CDR3 is CASSYSHGSYTF. For the CDR3, the DNA is TGTGCCAGCAGCTATTCCCACGGGAGCTACACCTTC.

This chain joins TRBV19 and TRBJ1-5; a possible D gene is TRBD1 (6 bases). Germline assignment: CDR1 LNHDA and CDR2 SQIVND (reference sequence). This CDR3 contains 16 residues. V was trimmed by 3 bases and J by 6 bases, leaving 18 bases between them. The DNA of the CDR3 is TGTGCCAGTAGTATCCCTGCAGGGGTCCGTGGTCAGCCCCAGCATTTT. Encoded protein: CASSIPAGVRGQPQHF.

This chain connects TRBV10-3 to TRBJ2-1; 12 nucleotides match TRBD2. The CDR3 covers 18 residues. V shed 5 bases and J 0 bases; nucleotides not matched to a gene: 8. The germline CDR1 and CDR2 sequences are ENHRY and SYGVKD. CDR3 bases: TGTGCCATCAGTAGGGCTAGCGGGGGGGGCAGCTCCTACAATGAGCAGTTCTTC. Its protein is CAISRASGGGSSYNEQFF.

This rearrangement joins TRBV7-3 to TRBJ2-7; tentative D call: TRBD2 (7 bases). Trimming shortened V by 0 bases and J by 4 bases, and 13 bases separated the two germline ends. In germline, CDR1 is SGHTA, CDR2 FQGTGA. The CDR3 has 15 amino acids. CDR3 sequence (DNA): TGTGCCAGCAGCTTAACGGGAGGGGGGTCGTACGAGCAGTACTTC. Amino acid sequence: CASSLTGGGSYEQYF.

This clone was counted a few times. The chain couples TRBV28 to TRBJ1-6; D remains unclear. In germline, CDR1 is MDHEN, CDR2 SYDVKM. V lost 4 bases and J 10 bases, leaving 8 bases between the germline ends. The CDR3 is 12 amino acids. The CDR3 protein is CASSSSRSPLHF. In DNA, the CDR3 is TGTGCCAGCAGTTCAAGTAGATCACCCCTCCACTTT.

The table lists this clone with a few counts. The gene calls are TRBV28 and TRBJ1-5, with 7 bases lining up with TRBD1. This CDR3 is 14 amino acids long. After removal of 5 bases from V and 3 bases from J, the junction contained 4 bases not matched to a gene. Per the germline V gene, CDR1 is MDHEN and CDR2 is SYDVKM. CDR3 DNA sequence: TGTGCCAGCAGTAGGACAGGAGACAATCAGCCCCAGCATTTT. Protein sequence: CASSRTGDNQPQHF.

The sample holds a few counts of this clone. This chain joins TRBV7-8 and TRBJ1-4; 8 nucleotides match TRBD1. The ends lost 5 bases at V and 8 bases at J; junction bases unmatched: 7. The CDR3 has 14 residues. Germline values: CDR1 SGHVS, CDR2 FQNEAQ. The CDR3 here is CASSQRQGNEKLFF. The CDR3 coding sequence is TGTGCCAGCAGCCAACGACAGGGGAACGAAAAACTGTTTTTT.

The V and J genes are TRBV20-1 and TRBJ2-1; D ambiguous. Germline V gene sequence: CDR1 DFQATT, CDR2 SNEGSKA (reference sequence). Trimming took 5 bases from V and 8 from J, leaving 7 bases between them. The CDR3 extends over 10 amino acids. The CDR3 DNA sequence: TGCAGTGCTGAAAGCGATGAGCAGTTCTTC. As protein: CSAESDEQFF.

J is TRBJ2-1 and V is TRBV11-3; tentatively, D is TRBD2 (7 bases). The length of the CDR3 is 12 residues. The V gene lost 4 bases and the J gene lost 14 bases, with 15 bases spanning the gap. Germline values: CDR1 SGHNT, CDR2 YENEEA. The CDR3 region has the DNA TGTGCCAGCAGCTACAAGGGGGGGAACGAGTTCTTC. It yields the protein CASSYKGGNEFF.

The chain uses TRBV7-3 and TRBJ2-1; tentatively, D is TRBD2 (8 bases). The CDR3 covers 15 residues. The germline V and J ends were trimmed by 5 bases and 8 bases, with 19 bases remaining between them. The germline V gene has CDR1 SGHTA and CDR2 FQGTGA. The CDR3 sequence: CASSLGLGGKDEQFF. CDR3 sequence (DNA): TGTGCCAGCAGCCTGGGACTAGGGGGCAAGGATGAGCAGTTCTTC.

The chain employs TRBV7-2 and TRBJ2-5, with D possibly matching TRBD2 (6 bases). The CDR3 is 11 residues long. V was clipped by 5 bases and J by 5 bases, with 6 bases between them. Per the germline V gene, CDR1 is SGHTA and CDR2 is FQGNSA. CDR3 DNA: TGTGCCAGCAGCGGGGGGGAGACCCAGTACTTC. Amino acid sequence: CASSGGETQYF.

CDR3 sequence (DNA): TGCGCCAGCAGCCTTGGACAGGGGTTTGGGGCCAACGTCCTGACTTTC. Translated: CASSLGQGFGANVLTF. This chain connects TRBV4-3 to TRBJ2-6, with TRBD1 matching 9 bases. With V trimmed by 4 bases and J by 3 bases, 4 bases remained unmatched. The CDR3 is 16 residues long. The germline V gene encodes CDR1 LGHNA and CDR2 YSLEER.